Listed below are T cell receptor beta chains from one sample, sequenced in a study of Tregs in tolerant kidney transplant recipients. Measured with immunoSEQ multiplex PCR; TCRdb has only the in-frame clones, and not every one. The sample records approximately 20,000 clones, about three fifths being singletons. These TCRs' antigens remain unknown. Sequencing was carried out using Tregs from blood cultured with allogeneic cells. These receptors were taken from a human donor in good health. Both conserved end residues are part of each CDR3. The order of the fields is J gene, V gene, D gene, clone size, CDR3 DNA, CDR3 protein. D genes are given only for firm matches. Where a row states a size, it is once, few, many or the class of an expanded clone; other rows omit it.

j_call: TRBJ1-5
v_call: TRBV18
d_call: .
clone_size: .
cdr3_nt: TGTGCCAGCTCACCACCGCATCGAGCTCAGCCCCAGCATTTT
cdr3_aa: CASSPPHRAQPQHF

j_call: TRBJ2-7
v_call: TRBV4-1
d_call: .
clone_size: .
cdr3_nt: TGCGCCAGCAGCCCTCCCAGGGGGGGTTCCTACGAGCAGTACTTC
cdr3_aa: CASSPPRGGSYEQYF

j_call: TRBJ2-5
v_call: TRBV11-1
d_call: .
clone_size: .
cdr3_nt: TGTGCCAGCACCTGGGGGGGGGCTTGGGAGACCCAGTACTTC
cdr3_aa: CASTWGGAWETQYF

j_call: TRBJ1-1
v_call: TRBV6-1
d_call: .
clone_size: .
cdr3_nt: TGTGCCAGCAGTCGGAGCATGAACACTGAAGCTTTCTTT
cdr3_aa: CASSRSMNTEAFF

j_call: TRBJ2-2
v_call: TRBV19
d_call: TRBD1
clone_size: few
cdr3_nt: TGTGCCAGTAGTACGACAGGGACCGGGGAGCTGTTTTTT
cdr3_aa: CASSTTGTGELFF

j_call: TRBJ1-2
v_call: TRBV18
d_call: TRBD1
clone_size: few
cdr3_nt: TGTGCCAGCTCACGTATACAGGGGACTAACTATGGCTACACCTTC
cdr3_aa: CASSRIQGTNYGYTF

j_call: TRBJ1-5
v_call: TRBV4-1
d_call: TRBD1
clone_size: .
cdr3_nt: TGCGCCAGCAGCCCCCTAGGGGGGACAGTCAATCAGCCCCAGCATTTT
cdr3_aa: CASSPLGGTVNQPQHF

j_call: TRBJ2-5
v_call: TRBV7-9
d_call: TRBD2
clone_size: few
cdr3_nt: TGTGCCAGCAGCTTAAGAGAACTAGCGGGACAAGAGACCCAGTACTTC
cdr3_aa: CASSLRELAGQETQYF

j_call: TRBJ1-2
v_call: TRBV7-2
d_call: TRBD1
clone_size: .
cdr3_nt: TGTGCCAGCAGCTTTTCGAACAGGGGAGAACGATATGGCTACACCTTC
cdr3_aa: CASSFSNRGERYGYTF

j_call: TRBJ2-7
v_call: TRBV9
d_call: TRBD2
clone_size: .
cdr3_nt: TGTGCCAGCAGCGTCGGGGGAGGGGAATTTGGCGAGCAGTACTTC
cdr3_aa: CASSVGGGEFGEQYF

j_call: TRBJ1-3
v_call: TRBV6-5
d_call: .
clone_size: .
cdr3_nt: TGTGCCAGCAGTTACTTTGGGTTATCTGGAAACACCATATATTTT
cdr3_aa: CASSYFGLSGNTIYF

j_call: TRBJ1-3
v_call: TRBV7-9
d_call: .
clone_size: .
cdr3_nt: TGTGCCAGCAGCTTAGAGAGCTCTGGAAACACCATATATTTT
cdr3_aa: CASSLESSGNTIYF

j_call: TRBJ2-5
v_call: TRBV5-1
d_call: .
clone_size: .
cdr3_nt: TGCGCCAGCAGCTTGGTGGGCCGGGAGACCCAGTACTTC
cdr3_aa: CASSLVGRETQYF

j_call: TRBJ1-5
v_call: TRBV2
d_call: .
clone_size: .
cdr3_nt: TGTGCCAGCACCCAGGAACAGGGCGCTCAGCCCCAGCATTTT
cdr3_aa: CASTQEQGAQPQHF

j_call: TRBJ2-7
v_call: TRBV5-1
d_call: TRBD2
clone_size: few
cdr3_nt: TGCGCCAGCTCGGTTAGCGGGGCTGAGCAGTACTTC
cdr3_aa: CASSVSGAEQYF

j_call: TRBJ1-3
v_call: TRBV5-1
d_call: TRBD1
clone_size: few
cdr3_nt: TGCGCCAGCAGCTCAGGACAGGGAGGCTCTGGAAACACCATATATTTT
cdr3_aa: CASSSGQGGSGNTIYF

j_call: TRBJ1-2
v_call: TRBV29-1
d_call: .
clone_size: few
cdr3_nt: TGCAGCGTTGGAGAAGGGATCGAGTATGGCTACACCTTC
cdr3_aa: CSVGEGIEYGYTF

j_call: TRBJ2-7
v_call: TRBV5-6
d_call: .
clone_size: .
cdr3_nt: TGTGCCAGCAGCCGGGGTAGAGGGGTCTCCTACGAGCAGTACTTC
cdr3_aa: CASSRGRGVSYEQYF

j_call: TRBJ2-1
v_call: TRBV29-1
d_call: .
clone_size: few
cdr3_nt: TGCAGCGTTGGCCTAGCGAAAAGGGGGGAGCAGTTCTTC
cdr3_aa: CSVGLAKRGEQFF

j_call: TRBJ1-2
v_call: TRBV2
d_call: .
clone_size: .
cdr3_nt: TGTGCCAGCACATCAACAGGTGCCCCCCTTTATGGCTACACCTTC
cdr3_aa: CASTSTGAPLYGYTF

j_call: TRBJ1-1
v_call: TRBV6-5
d_call: .
clone_size: medium-sized
cdr3_nt: TGTGCCAGCACCGCTTACGGGACTGAAGCTTTCTTT
cdr3_aa: CASTAYGTEAFF

j_call: TRBJ2-6
v_call: TRBV9
d_call: .
clone_size: .
cdr3_nt: TGTGCCAGCAGCCTTGGACTCACCACCAGCTCTGGGGCCAACGTCCTGACTTTC
cdr3_aa: CASSLGLTTSSGANVLTF

j_call: TRBJ2-7
v_call: TRBV7-3
d_call: .
clone_size: .
cdr3_nt: TGTGCCAGCAGCTTATGGGGGGCATACGAGCAGTACTTC
cdr3_aa: CASSLWGAYEQYF

j_call: TRBJ2-3
v_call: TRBV6-1
d_call: .
clone_size: .
cdr3_nt: TGTGCCAGCAGTGAAGGGACAGTGAGACTCACAGATACGCAGTATTTT
cdr3_aa: CASSEGTVRLTDTQYF

j_call: TRBJ1-2
v_call: TRBV6-1
d_call: .
clone_size: .
cdr3_nt: TGTGCCAGCAGTGATAGAGGGAGGAACTATGGCTACACCTTC
cdr3_aa: CASSDRGRNYGYTF

j_call: TRBJ2-1
v_call: TRBV6-1
d_call: TRBD2
clone_size: .
cdr3_nt: TGTGCCAGCAGTGGGGGCTCTCTAGCGGGAGGGCGCTCCTACAATGAGCAGTTCTTC
cdr3_aa: CASSGGSLAGGRSYNEQFF

j_call: TRBJ1-1
v_call: TRBV6-1
d_call: TRBD1
clone_size: once
cdr3_nt: TGTGCCAGCAGACCTCAGGGGGCCCCTGAAGCTTTCTTT
cdr3_aa: CASRPQGAPEAFF

j_call: TRBJ2-1
v_call: TRBV5-4
d_call: .
clone_size: few
cdr3_nt: TGTGCCAGCAGCTTGGTTCACAGATCTTTATCCAATGAGCAGTTCTTC
cdr3_aa: CASSLVHRSLSNEQFF

j_call: TRBJ2-1
v_call: TRBV7-3
d_call: TRBD2
clone_size: .
cdr3_nt: TGTGCCAGCAGCCCACAGGGACTAGCGGGCCCATACAATGAGCAGTTCTTC
cdr3_aa: CASSPQGLAGPYNEQFF

j_call: TRBJ2-7
v_call: TRBV11-2
d_call: TRBD1
clone_size: .
cdr3_nt: TGTGCCAGCAGCCCGGGGACAGGCCTCAACGAGCAGTACTTC
cdr3_aa: CASSPGTGLNEQYF

j_call: TRBJ2-3
v_call: TRBV19
d_call: TRBD2
clone_size: .
cdr3_nt: TGTGCCAGTAGTATGGCGCCGAGCGGGAGGCCCTTCACAGATACGCAGTATTTT
cdr3_aa: CASSMAPSGRPFTDTQYF

j_call: TRBJ2-1
v_call: TRBV4-2
d_call: .
clone_size: .
cdr3_nt: TGTGCCAGCAGCCAAGATAGTAGGTTCCCGGGGAGCTCCTACAATGAGCAGTTCTTC
cdr3_aa: CASSQDSRFPGSSYNEQFF

j_call: TRBJ2-7
v_call: TRBV18
d_call: TRBD2
clone_size: few
cdr3_nt: TGTGCCAGCTCACCACGACTAGCGGGAGAGCAGTACTTC
cdr3_aa: CASSPRLAGEQYF

j_call: TRBJ2-3
v_call: TRBV10-1
d_call: .
clone_size: .
cdr3_nt: TGCGCCAGCAGCCCAGGGGGGAGTGGAGCAGATACGCAGTATTTT
cdr3_aa: CASSPGGSGADTQYF